A single sample is the source of the 27 T cell receptor beta chains below, sequenced in a study of cytomegalovirus exposure and HLA in healthy donors. PCR amplification relied on 60 Vbeta primers (plus 13 Jbeta primers). Assay used: immunoSEQ multiplex PCR; TCRdb lists only in-frame clones, some missing. Among 95,000 to 130,000 clones listed, around 81% were seen once. The sequenced material came from PBMCs. Every receptor here comes from a woman in her 30s in good health and CMV-seronegative.

The rearrangement links TRBV18 to TRBJ2-5, with D perhaps TRBD1 (5 bases). Trimming took 1 base from V and 5 from J, leaving 14 bases between them. The length of the CDR3 is 15 residues. CDR1 and CDR2 (germline): KGHSH, LQKENI. CDR3 in DNA: TGTGCCAGCTCACCACGGGGCCCACCTGATGAGACCCAGTACTTC. This codes for CASSPRGPPDETQYF.

This clone showed up just a few times. The rearrangement links TRBV4-3 to TRBJ2-7; 7 nucleotides agree with TRBD2. CDR3 length equals 15 residues. V lost 1 base and J lost 4; bases outside the gene matches: 7. Germline V gives CDR1 LGHNA, CDR2 YSLEER. CDR3 nucleotides: TGCGCCAGCAGCCAAGGGGAGGTGGGAGGGTACGAGCAGTACTTC. Amino acid sequence: CASSQGEVGGYEQYF.

This chain uses TRBV7-9 with TRBJ2-2, with 8 nucleotides matching TRBD1. The CDR3 is made up of 16 amino acids. Per germline, CDR1 SEHNR and CDR2 FQNEAQ (reference sequence). V dropped 5 bases and J dropped 7; count of bases not matched to a gene: 12. CDR3 DNA sequence: TGTGCCAGCAGCGTAACCTGGACAGGGTCGCACGGGGAGCTGTTTTTT. The encoded protein is CASSVTWTGSHGELFF. The whole variable domain, remainder taken from reference TRBV7-9 and TRBJ2-2, is DTGVSQNPRHKITKRGQNVTFRCDPISEHNRLYWYRQTLGQGPEFLTYFQNEAQLEKSRLLSDRFSAERPKGSFSTLEIQRTEQGDSAMYLCASSVTWTGSHGELFFGEGSRLTVL.

Here the CDR3 DNA reads TGTGCCAGTACCAAAGGGGTTTTCTATGGCTACACCTTC. Its protein is CASTKGVFYGYTF. The chain is built from TRBV19 and TRBJ1-2, with a tentative D call TRBD1 (5 bases). V lost 7 bases to trimming and J lost 4 bases, with 13 bases between them. Germline CDR1 is LNHDA and CDR2 is SQIVND (reference sequence). The CDR3 runs 13 residues.

The chain carries TRBV6-1 and TRBJ1-1; 9 bases are a match to TRBD1. V shed 4 bases and J 5 bases; nucleotides not matched to a gene: 8. CDR3 length equals 15 residues. The V gene's germline CDR1 is MNHNS and CDR2 SASEGT. The CDR3 loop reads CASSGADRGGTEAFF. For the CDR3, the DNA is TGTGCCAGCAGTGGCGCGGACAGGGGTGGAACTGAAGCTTTCTTT.

This clone was detected once. The CDR3 region has the DNA TGTGCCAGCAGCGTTACAGGGGGCTCTGGAAACACCATATATTTT. This translates into CASSVTGGSGNTIYF. The rearrangement uses TRBV7-3 and TRBJ1-3, with 8 nucleotides matching TRBD1. Germline V gives CDR1 SGHTA, CDR2 FQGTGA. The length of the CDR3 is 15 residues. Unmatched junction bases numbered 3, after V lost 5 bases and J lost 0 bases.

The gene calls are TRBV5-1 and TRBJ2-3; D remains ambiguous. The germline CDR1 and CDR2 sequences are SGHRS and YFSETQ. V was clipped by 0 bases and J by 2 bases, with 10 bases between them. The CDR3 has 15 amino acids. The DNA of the CDR3 is TGCGCCAGCAGCTTGGGACTCCCCGACACAGATACGCAGTATTTT. Its protein is CASSLGLPDTDTQYF.

The chain recombines TRBV6-4 with TRBJ2-5; TRBD2 matches at 13 bases. The J segment lost 4 bases and the V segment lost 6 bases, leaving 5 bases of the junction unmatched. This CDR3 is built from 15 residues. Germline V gene sequence: CDR1 MRHNA, CDR2 SNTAGT. CDR3: CASRRLAGGAETQYF. For the CDR3, the DNA is TGTGCCAGCAGAAGACTAGCGGGAGGAGCAGAGACCCAGTACTTC.

The V call is TRBV27, the J call TRBJ2-7; tentatively, D is TRBD1 (6 bases). Germline-derived CDR1 and CDR2 are MNHEY and SMNVEV (reference sequence). There are 12 residues in the CDR3. V was cut by 6 bases and J by 2 bases, with 8 bases left in between. CDR3 bases: TGTGCCAGCAGGGACAGCACCTACGAGCAGTACTTC. This encodes CASRDSTYEQYF.

This clone has only a few counts. The chain uses TRBV10-2 and TRBJ2-1; 7 bases agree with TRBD2. The CDR3 sequence is 13 residues long. Looked up from germline, CDR1 is WSHSY and CDR2 is SAAADI. The V gene end was trimmed by 7 bases and the J gene end by 8 bases; junction bases not matched to a gene: 8. Here the CDR3 DNA reads TGCGCCAGCATAAGCGGGACTATCGATGAGCAGTTCTTC. It specifies CASISGTIDEQFF.

As for this clone: At one boundary the junction diverges from the germline segment, which might be a read error. The gene calls are TRBV7-9 and TRBJ2-2; either TRBD1 or TRBD2 may supply D (6 bases each). This CDR3 comprises 16 residues. The germline CDR1 and CDR2 sequences are SEHNR and FQNEAQ (reference sequence). CDR3 sequence: CSSSLGGTSNTGELFF. The CDR3 DNA reads as TGTTCCAGCAGCTTAGGGGGGACATCGAACACCGGGGAGCTGTTTTTT.

This clone was seen a handful of times. This sequence joins TRBV5-6 and TRBJ1-1, with 7 bases aligning to TRBD1. V shed 4 bases and J 11 bases; nucleotides not matched to a gene: 8. The CDR3 has 12 residues. The germline V gene encodes CDR1 SGHDT and CDR2 YYEEEE. DNA of the CDR3: TGTGCCAGCAGCCCTGACAGGGAGAGGGCTTTCTTT. This encodes CASSPDRERAFF.

The V gene is TRBV7-9, the J gene TRBJ2-7, with D possibly TRBD1 on 6 matching bases. CDR3 length equals 14 residues. Germline-derived CDR1 and CDR2 are SEHNR and FQNEAQ (reference sequence). V shed 0 bases and J shed 5 bases, with 11 bases lying between them. CDR3 sequence reads: CASSLAQGIHEQYF. The CDR3 bases are TGTGCCAGCAGCTTAGCACAGGGTATCCACGAGCAGTACTTC.

This clone was seen a handful of times. This rearrangement joins TRBV19 to TRBJ1-1; maybe TRBD1 (6 bases). From germline, CDR1 is LNHDA and CDR2 SQIVND (reference sequence). The CDR3 has 15 residues. Trimming stripped 3 bases from V and 1 base from J, with 12 bases between. This CDR3 is CASSIGTRGNTEAFF. The CDR3 nucleotides read TGTGCCAGTAGTATCGGGACCAGGGGGAACACTGAAGCTTTCTTT.

The J gene is TRBJ2-7, the V gene TRBV27; 7 positions agree with TRBD1. The CDR3 spans 14 residues. J was trimmed by 5 bases and V by 6 bases; bases with no gene match: 10. Germline-derived CDR1 and CDR2 are MNHEY and SMNVEV (reference sequence). The CDR3, as DNA: TGTGCCAGCAGCCATCCAGGGCAGGGGGACGAGCAGTACTTC. Its protein is CASSHPGQGDEQYF.

This chain connects TRBV19 to TRBJ2-1; 7 bases are a match to TRBD2. This CDR3 comprises 18 residues. V lost 3 bases, J lost 2 bases, and 13 bases stayed unmatched. Germline-derived CDR1 and CDR2 are LNHDA and SQIVND (reference sequence). CDR3 amino acids: CASSMSRGGAAPYNEQFF. The DNA of the CDR3 is TGTGCCAGTAGTATGTCAAGGGGAGGGGCAGCCCCCTACAATGAGCAGTTCTTC.

The rearrangement joins TRBV14 to TRBJ1-2, with 9 bases lining up with TRBD1. With V trimmed by 2 bases and J by 6 bases, 7 bases remained unmatched. CDR1 SGHDN and CDR2 FVKESK come from the germline V gene. CDR3 length equals 15 residues. The CDR3, as DNA: TGTGCCAGCAGCCAACCGGGACAGGGAATCCATGGCTACACCTTC. Amino acid sequence: CASSQPGQGIHGYTF.

This clone has a single count. The chain combines TRBV6-5 with TRBJ2-7; D is ambiguous. V was clipped by 2 bases and J by 4 bases, with 9 bases between them. The CDR3 length is 13 residues. The germline CDR1 and CDR2 sequences are MNHEY and SVGAGI. CDR3 DNA: TGTGCCAGCAGTTACGGATCCGGGTACGAGCAGTACTTC. Amino acid sequence: CASSYGSGYEQYF.

This clone was observed a handful of times. This sequence joins TRBV7-3 and TRBJ2-7; 7 bases fit TRBD2. Germline V lookup: CDR1 SGHTA, CDR2 FQGTGA. Germline trimming cut 1 base from V and 2 bases from J; bases unmatched to any gene: 5. The CDR3 has 15 residues. CDR3 DNA: TGTGCCAGCAGCTTAAGGGGCGGGGGAGCCTACGAGCAGTACTTC. Its protein is CASSLRGGGAYEQYF.

The V call is TRBV12-5, the J call TRBJ2-3, with 11 bases lining up with TRBD2. Germline-derived CDR1 and CDR2 are LGHNT and FRNRAP. CDR3 size: 16 residues. Trimming removed 1 base from V and 0 bases from J; junction bases left unmatched: 0. The CDR3 here is CASGLGTSGSTDTQYF. The CDR3 DNA sequence: TGTGCTAGTGGTTTGGGGACTAGCGGGAGCACAGATACGCAGTATTTT.

The rearrangement uses TRBV19 and TRBJ2-7; the D gene is possibly TRBD1 (6 bases). Per germline, CDR1 LNHDA and CDR2 SQIVND (reference sequence). This CDR3 spans 15 amino acids. Trimming stripped 4 bases from V and 2 bases from J, with 15 bases between. CDR3 region: CASSTSFGTPYEQYF. The CDR3 DNA reads TGTGCCAGTAGTACTAGCTTCGGGACACCCTACGAGCAGTACTTC.

Concerning this clone: Compared with germline, one end of the junction differs, possibly owing to a read error. The chain couples TRBV6-1 to TRBJ2-7; 11 bases are shared with TRBD2. This CDR3 is 15 amino acids long. CDR1 is MNHNS, CDR2 SASEGT, per germline. In nucleotides, the CDR3 is TGTGCCGGCAGTGCATTAGCGGGAGGGTCCAACGAGCAGTACTTC. Translated: CAGSALAGGSNEQYF.

The chain has TRBV19 and TRBJ2-7; TRBD1 agrees at 11 bases. Trimming at V came to 0 bases and at J to 6 bases, leaving 4 bases not matched to a gene. The CDR3 is made up of 15 amino acids. Germline values: CDR1 LNHDA, CDR2 SQIVND (reference sequence). The DNA of the CDR3 is TGTGCCAGTAGTATAGACCCAGGGACAGGGGGCGAGCAGTACTTC. The encoded protein is CASSIDPGTGGEQYF.

The chain recombines TRBV9 with TRBJ2-3; D is unresolved. The CDR3 is 15 residues long. V was clipped by 0 bases and J by 2 bases, with 10 bases between them. Germline CDR1 and CDR2: SGDLS and YYNGEE. The chain's CDR3 is CASSVESSNTDTQYF. In DNA, the CDR3 is TGTGCCAGCAGCGTAGAGTCTAGTAACACAGATACGCAGTATTTT.

The V gene is TRBV5-8, the J gene TRBJ2-3, with D tentatively TRBD2 (5 bases). The CDR3 spans 14 residues. The germline V gene encodes CDR1 SGHTS and CDR2 YDEGEE. V was pared by 0 bases and J by 3 bases, with 8 bases between. This CDR3 is CASSLGAGTDTQYF. DNA for the CDR3: TGTGCCAGCAGCTTGGGGGCGGGTACAGATACGCAGTATTTT.

The chain is built from TRBV27 and TRBJ2-7; 9 bases are a match to TRBD1. CDR1 is MNHEY and CDR2 is SMNVEV in the germline V gene (reference sequence). There are 13 residues in the CDR3. Germline trimming cut 3 bases from V and 7 bases from J; bases unmatched to any gene: 4. CDR3: CASSLATGGEQYF. CDR3 in DNA: TGTGCCAGCAGTTTGGCGACAGGGGGTGAGCAGTACTTC.

The genes are TRBV7-2 and TRBJ1-5; D may be TRBD1 (5 bases). Germline V gene data show CDR1 as SGHTA and CDR2 as FQGNSA. This CDR3 is 16 amino acids long. With 1 base removed from V and 3 bases from J, the gap between germline ends came to 13 bases. Here the CDR3 reads CASSLDGGPINQPQHF. CDR3 bases: TGTGCCAGCAGCTTAGACGGGGGACCGATCAATCAGCCCCAGCATTTT.